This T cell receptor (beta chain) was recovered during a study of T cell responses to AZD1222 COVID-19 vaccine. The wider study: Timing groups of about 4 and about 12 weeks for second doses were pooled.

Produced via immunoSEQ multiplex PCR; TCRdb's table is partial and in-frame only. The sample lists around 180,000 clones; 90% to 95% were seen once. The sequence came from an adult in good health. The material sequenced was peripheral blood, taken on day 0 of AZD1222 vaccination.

The CDR3 spells CASSIVDRTSNYGYTF. In nucleotides, the CDR3 is TGTGCCAGTAGTATAGTGGACAGAACTTCTAACTATGGCTACACCTTC. The gene calls are TRBV19 and TRBJ1-2; D perhaps matches TRBD1 (6 bases). This CDR3 has 16 residues. Germline V gene lookup returns CDR1 LNHDA and CDR2 SQIVND (reference sequence). V lost 1 base to trimming and J lost 0 bases, with 12 bases between them. Variable domain in full (rest from reference TRBV19 and TRBJ1-2): DGGITQSPKYLFRKEGQNVTLSCEQNLNHDAMYWYRQDPGQGLRLIYYSQIVNDFQKGDIAEGYSVSREKKESFPLTVTSAQKNPTAFYLCASSIVDRTSNYGYTFGSGTRLTVV.